This entry lists 2 T cell receptor beta chains sequenced from one sample in a study of CD8 T cells in ankylosing spondylitis. Antigens of these TCRs are unknown. TCRdb fed the 5' RACE reads into MiXCR, producing one record per CDR3 protein. The profile shows some 700,000 distinct CDR3 sequences, roughly 20% of them singletons. General study findings and limits: There was a TCR beta motif, made of several highly homologous variants, that appeared characteristic of ankylosing spondylitis blood.

The source material was blood, either unsorted or a sorted T cell fraction (not recorded which). The receptors were sampled from a male donor with ankylosing spondylitis.

The rearrangement uses TRBV2 and TRBJ1-1; unclear D gene. Germline CDR1 SNHLY, CDR2 FYNNEI. This CDR3 has 14 amino acids. V was cut by 8 bases and J by 1 base, with 14 bases left in between. CDR3 in amino acids: CASGGGWGNTEAFF. As DNA, the CDR3 is TGTGCCAGCGGCGGAGGGTGGGGGAACACTGAAGCTTTCTTT.

The chain couples TRBV2 to TRBJ1-6; D call uncertain. Between the trimmed V and J ends, which lost 0 bases and 12 bases, there was a span of 9 bases. Germline V gene data show CDR1 as SNHLY and CDR2 as FYNNEI. The CDR3 has 13 amino acids. DNA for the CDR3: TGTGCCAGCAGTGAAGCGGAGTGGGAACCCCTCCACTTT. This encodes CASSEAEWEPLHF.